This T cell receptor (beta chain) appears in the sequencing data of a study of CD8 T cells in ankylosing spondylitis. Study conclusions and caveats: A motif in TCR beta, a set of roughly eight highly homologous variants, appeared characteristic of ankylosing spondylitis blood.

For this clonotype: Its antigen is unknown.

This CDR3 contains 15 residues. The germline V gene encodes CDR1 KGHSH and CDR2 LQKENI. Trimming took 0 bases from V and 6 from J; bases not matched to a gene: 7. TCRdb re-derived calls from the 5' RACE reads in MiXCR, one entry per CDR3 protein. The sample contains about 800,000 distinct CDR3 sequences, over 9.5% of which appear only once. V usage is TRBV18 and J usage is TRBJ1-2; 7 bases line up with TRBD1. This TCR was recovered from a male donor with ankylosing spondylitis. Sequenced input: blood, either unsorted or a sorted T cell fraction (not recorded which). DNA of the CDR3: TGTGCCAGCTCACCACCGAGGGGGCAATACGATGGCTACACCTTC. This gives the protein CASSPPRGQYDGYTF.